Below are 23 T cell receptor beta chains sequenced from a single sample in a study of T cells in Graves' hyperthyroidism and ophthalmopathy (dated by TCRdb to about 2019). Preparation of the library involved multiplex PCR. The instrument was an Illumina HiSeq 2000. TCR beta CDR3 regions were amplified from RNA transcripts. The first round of RT-PCR for the TCR CDR3 was performed with the HTBI primer set and the Qiagen OneStep RT-PCR kit. In-frame beta chains were kept once TCRdb had trimmed the public reads at Q25 with fastp and called clones with MiXCR. Identical CDR3 proteins give one entry, which carries the most common genes and DNA. Present in this sample are about 500,000 distinct CDR3 sequences, 40% to 55% of which were seen just once. About 45% of the sample belongs to the ten largest clones. Sequencing was performed on peripheral blood or thyroid tissue (not recorded which). The receptors come from an adult woman with Graves' disease, either hyperthyroidism or ophthalmopathy (not recorded which).

The rearrangement joins TRBV7-2 to TRBJ1-1; D is undetermined. The length of the CDR3 is 13 residues. Germline V CDR1 and CDR2: SGHTA, FQGNSA. Trimming removed 1 base at V and 8 bases at J, with 11 bases between. CDR3 loop: CASSLVPGNEAFF. For the CDR3, the DNA is TGTGCCAGCAGCTTAGTCCCAGGAAACGAAGCTTTCTTT.

This chain connects TRBV19 to TRBJ1-1, with D hard to call. The CDR3 covers 14 residues. Per the germline V gene, CDR1 is LNHDA and CDR2 is SQIVND (reference sequence). Trimming cost V 11 bases and J 0 bases, with 16 bases left between them. CDR3 in amino acids: CASTNLRVNTEAFF. CDR3 coding DNA: TGTGCCTCAACCAACCTCCGTGTGAACACTGAAGCTTTCTTT.

This clonotype was found many times. This chain links TRBV7-9 with TRBJ1-1, with D unresolved. CDR3 length: 11 residues. CDR1 is SEHNR, CDR2 FQNEAQ, per germline (reference sequence). V was shortened by 3 bases and J by 5 bases, with 4 bases between the two germline ends. Here the CDR3 DNA reads TGTGCCAGCAGCTTTTTAACTGAAGCTTTCTTT. Residues: CASSFLTEAFF.

As regards this clonotype: A junction end diverges from the germline sequence, so it may reflect a read error. The chain links TRBV15 to TRBJ2-7, with 7 bases lining up with TRBD2. The CDR3 has 16 amino acids. The V gene's germline CDR1 is LNHNV and CDR2 YYDKDF (reference sequence). CDR3 nucleotide sequence: TGTGCCAGCAGCTTATACTCGGGTAGCGGGCATTACGAGCAGTACTTC. Residues: CASSLYSGSGHYEQYF.

The CDR3 protein is CASRRTGSDGYTF. The CDR3 nucleotides are TGTGCCAGCAGAAGGACAGGGTCGGATGGCTACACCTTC. The gene calls are TRBV6-5 and TRBJ1-2, with 8 bases that match TRBD1. The CDR3 consists of 13 residues. Unmatched junction bases numbered 6, after V lost 6 bases and J lost 6 bases. CDR1 MNHEY and CDR2 SVGAGI come from the germline V gene.

This rearrangement joins TRBV4-1 to TRBJ2-7; either TRBD1 or TRBD2 may supply D (5 bases each). Germline CDR1 MGHRA, CDR2 YSYEKL. This CDR3 has 15 amino acids. The V end was cut by 3 bases, the J end by 4 bases, with 16 bases between. This CDR3 reads CASSHPLSGTYEQYF. CDR3 sequence (DNA): TGCGCCAGCAGCCACCCTCTGTCCGGGACGTACGAGCAGTACTTC.

The table lists this clonotype with many counts. V gene TRBV12-3 or TRBV12-4 combines with J gene TRBJ2-7, with D possibly being TRBD2 (6 bases). The CDR3 contains 15 residues. Trimming took off 6 bases at V and 0 bases at J, with 15 bases between the two ends. This CDR3 reads CASSWGSGSSYEQYF. CDR3 bases: TGTGCCAGCAGCTGGGGCTCCGGGAGCTCCTACGAGCAGTACTTC.

On this clonotype: This may be a read error, as it is one base from a much larger clone. CDR3 DNA sequence: TGTGCCAGCAGCTTAAGGACAGGGAAGGCTTTCTTT. It specifies CASSLRTGKAFF. J is TRBJ1-1 and V is TRBV11-2; 8 nucleotides agree with TRBD1. Trimming at V came to 2 bases and at J to 11 bases, leaving 4 bases not matched to a gene. Germline V gives CDR1 SGHAT, CDR2 FQNNGV. The CDR3 totals 12 residues.

The V gene is TRBV5-1, the J gene TRBJ1-6, with TRBD1 matching 11 bases. V dropped 9 bases and J dropped 9; count of bases not matched to a gene: 8. Germline V gene data show CDR1 as SGHRS and CDR2 as YFSETQ. CDR3 length: 14 amino acids. The CDR3 DNA is TGCGCCACCCAAGCCGGGACAGGGGGTTCACCCCTCCACTTT. It translates to CATQAGTGGSPLHF. The full variable domain, its missing parts supplied by reference TRBV5-1 and TRBJ1-6, is KAGVTQTPRYLIKTRGQQVTLSCSPISGHRSVSWYQQTPGQGLQFLFEYFSETQRNKGNFPGRFSGRQFSNSRSEMNVSTLELGDSALYLCATQAGTGGSPLHFGNGTRLTVT.

The chain has TRBV29-1 and TRBJ2-7; the match to TRBD1 covers 10 bases. J lost 3 bases, V lost 8 bases, and 7 bases had no gene match. The CDR3 is made up of 13 amino acids. Germline assignment: CDR1 SQVTM and CDR2 ANQGSEA. The DNA for the CDR3 is TGCAGCAGTGGACAGGGGGGAGGCTACGAGCAGTACTTC. Its translation is CSSGQGGGYEQYF.

This chain joins TRBV5-1 and TRBJ2-6; D call uncertain. The germline V gene has CDR1 SGHRS and CDR2 YFSETQ. The CDR3 covers 14 residues. The V and J ends lost 2 bases and 2 bases respectively, with 5 bases between them. This CDR3 reads CASSFGPGANVLTF. In DNA form, the CDR3 reads TGCGCCAGCAGCTTCGGGCCTGGGGCCAACGTCCTGACTTTC.

The chain links TRBV20-1 to TRBJ2-6; the D is unclear. The ends were cut back, 3 bases at V and 2 bases at J, with 17 bases in the middle. CDR3 length: 17 residues. Germline values: CDR1 DFQATT, CDR2 SNEGSKA (reference sequence). The CDR3 nucleotides read TGCAGTGCTAGTAAGGGCTGGAGTTCTCCTGGGGCCAACGTCCTGACTTTC. Its protein product is CSASKGWSSPGANVLTF.

This clonotype occurred many times. V is TRBV6-6 and J is TRBJ1-1; D might be TRBD1 (5 bases). V lost 2 bases and J lost 0, with 7 bases in between. Germline values: CDR1 MNHNY, CDR2 SVGAGI (reference sequence). This CDR3 region has 14 residues. In nucleotides, the CDR3 is TGTGCCAGCAGTTACGTGGACATGAACACTGAAGCTTTCTTT. It is translated as CASSYVDMNTEAFF.

This clonotype appeared many times. This chain uses TRBV7-9 with TRBJ1-6; D call uncertain. This CDR3 is built from 14 residues. The V gene lost 8 bases and the J gene lost 6 bases, with 14 bases spanning the gap. Germline lookup yields CDR1 SEHNR and CDR2 FQNEAQ (reference sequence). The CDR3 DNA follows: TGTGCCAGCGGACCAACAGCCCTTAATTCACCCCTCCACTTT. It codes for CASGPTALNSPLHF. The full variable domain, its missing parts supplied by reference TRBV7-9 and TRBJ1-6, is DTGVSQNPRHKITKRGQNVTFRCDPISEHNRLYWYRQTLGQGPEFLTYFQNEAQLEKSRLLSDRFSAERPKGSFSTLEIQRTEQGDSAMYLCASGPTALNSPLHFGNGTRLTVT.

There are many counts of this clonotype. The V call is TRBV2, the J call TRBJ2-5; D assignment may be TRBD1 or TRBD2 (5 bases each). V shed 5 bases and J shed 5 bases, with 12 bases lying between them. This CDR3 region has 13 residues. Germline loops: CDR1 SNHLY, CDR2 FYNNEI. The DNA of the CDR3 is TGTGCCAGCAGTTTCGGGGCGCTGGAGACCCAGTACTTC. It specifies CASSFGALETQYF.

In this sample, this clonotype turned up many times. This chain links TRBV29-1 with TRBJ2-5; perhaps D is TRBD1 or TRBD2 (5 bases each). Germline CDR1 is SQVTM and CDR2 is ANQGSEA. This CDR3 spans 14 amino acids. Trimming shortened V by 1 base and J by 5 bases, and 14 bases separated the two germline ends. The CDR3 loop reads CSVEVGDRRETQYF. CDR3 coding DNA: TGCAGCGTTGAAGTCGGGGACCGGCGGGAGACCCAGTACTTC.

This clonotype has just one count. V usage is TRBV7-9 and J usage is TRBJ1-1; D is undetermined. Germline V gene lookup returns CDR1 SEHNR and CDR2 FQNEAQ (reference sequence). CDR3 length: 14 residues. Trimming took 4 bases from V and 1 from J, leaving 10 bases between them. DNA for the CDR3: TGTGCCAGCAGCTCCCCCTTCAGGAACACTGAAGCTTTCTTT. This encodes CASSSPFRNTEAFF.

The chain combines TRBV11-2 with TRBJ2-7, with 9 bases fitting TRBD2. With 1 base clipped from V and 5 bases from J, the junction kept 6 bases outside the gene matches. Germline CDR1 SGHAT, CDR2 FQNNGV. The CDR3 covers 15 residues. CDR3 amino acids: CASSLVASGMDEQYF. CDR3 sequence (DNA): TGTGCCAGCAGCTTAGTGGCTAGCGGGATGGACGAGCAGTACTTC.

The chain is built from TRBV7-9 and TRBJ1-1; D not certain. There are 16 residues in the CDR3. V was trimmed by 2 bases and J by 2 bases, leaving 15 bases between them. Germline V gene lookup returns CDR1 SEHNR and CDR2 FQNEAQ (reference sequence). This CDR3 is CASSLPYGVFNTEAFF. The CDR3 nucleotides are TGTGCCAGCAGCTTACCATATGGGGTCTTTAACACTGAAGCTTTCTTT.

The chain carries TRBV15 and TRBJ2-7; 9 bases match TRBD1. Germline V lookup: CDR1 LNHNV, CDR2 YYDKDF (reference sequence). The CDR3 is 14 amino acids. V dropped 4 bases and J dropped 6; count of bases not matched to a gene: 7. The DNA of the CDR3 is TGTGCCACCAGCAAGCGGACAGGGGCGCTCGAGCAGTACTTC. It codes for CATSKRTGALEQYF.

The V call is TRBV29-1, the J call TRBJ1-2; TRBD1 matches 9 bases. The CDR3 contains 13 residues. The V segment lost 4 bases and the J segment 2 bases; nucleotides outside the gene matches: 2. CDR1 SQVTM and CDR2 ANQGSEA come from the germline V gene. The CDR3 protein is CSVATGGNYGYTF. The CDR3 DNA follows: TGCAGCGTTGCAACAGGGGGCAACTATGGCTACACCTTC.

The sample holds many counts of this clonotype. This chain joins TRBV19 and TRBJ2-7; no firm D call. Germline V gene data show CDR1 as LNHDA and CDR2 as SQIVND (reference sequence). The CDR3 contains 16 residues. Trimming left V 6 bases short and J 1 base short, with 19 bases between. The CDR3 sequence: CASSRSDSVGSYEQYF. CDR3 DNA: TGTGCCAGTAGCCGTTCAGACTCGGTTGGGTCCTACGAGCAGTACTTC.

This clonotype was observed many times. The rearrangement links TRBV24-1 to TRBJ1-5; TRBD1 agrees at 8 bases. The CDR3 has 16 amino acids. Per germline, CDR1 KGHDR and CDR2 SFDVKD. V dropped 4 bases and J dropped 6; count of bases not matched to a gene: 10. The CDR3 DNA reads as TGTGCCACCAGTGACCCCCGACAGGGGCCAGGTCAGCCCCAGCATTTT. Its protein product is CATSDPRQGPGQPQHF.